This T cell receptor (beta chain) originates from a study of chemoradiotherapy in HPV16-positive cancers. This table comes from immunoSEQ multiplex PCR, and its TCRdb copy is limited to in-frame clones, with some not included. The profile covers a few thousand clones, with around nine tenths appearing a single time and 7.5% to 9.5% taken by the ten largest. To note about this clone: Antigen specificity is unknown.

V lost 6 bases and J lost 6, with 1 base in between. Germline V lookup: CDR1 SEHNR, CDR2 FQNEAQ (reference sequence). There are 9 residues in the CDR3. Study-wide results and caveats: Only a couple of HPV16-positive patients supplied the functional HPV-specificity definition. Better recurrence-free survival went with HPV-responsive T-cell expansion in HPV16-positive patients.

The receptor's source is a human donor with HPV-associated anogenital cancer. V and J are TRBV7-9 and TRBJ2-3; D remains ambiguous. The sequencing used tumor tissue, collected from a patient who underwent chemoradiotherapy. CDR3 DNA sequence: TGTGCCAGCAGTGATACGCAGTATTTT. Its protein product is CASSDTQYF.